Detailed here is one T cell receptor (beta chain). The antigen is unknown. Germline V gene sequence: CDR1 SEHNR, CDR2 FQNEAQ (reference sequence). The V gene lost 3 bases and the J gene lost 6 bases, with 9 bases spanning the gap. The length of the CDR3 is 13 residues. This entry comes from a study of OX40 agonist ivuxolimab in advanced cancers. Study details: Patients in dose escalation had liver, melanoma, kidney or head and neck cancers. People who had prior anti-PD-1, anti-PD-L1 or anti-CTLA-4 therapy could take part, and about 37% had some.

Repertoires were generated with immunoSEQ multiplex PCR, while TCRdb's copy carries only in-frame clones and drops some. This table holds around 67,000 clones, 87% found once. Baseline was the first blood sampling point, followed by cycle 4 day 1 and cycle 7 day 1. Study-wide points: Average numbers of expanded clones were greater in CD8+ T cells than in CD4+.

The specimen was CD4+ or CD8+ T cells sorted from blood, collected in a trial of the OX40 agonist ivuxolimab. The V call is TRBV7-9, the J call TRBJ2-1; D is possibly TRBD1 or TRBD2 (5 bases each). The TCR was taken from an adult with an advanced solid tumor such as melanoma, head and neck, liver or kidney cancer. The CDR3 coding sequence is TGTGCCAGCAGCTTTCGGGGCTTCAATGAGCAGTTCTTC. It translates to CASSFRGFNEQFF.